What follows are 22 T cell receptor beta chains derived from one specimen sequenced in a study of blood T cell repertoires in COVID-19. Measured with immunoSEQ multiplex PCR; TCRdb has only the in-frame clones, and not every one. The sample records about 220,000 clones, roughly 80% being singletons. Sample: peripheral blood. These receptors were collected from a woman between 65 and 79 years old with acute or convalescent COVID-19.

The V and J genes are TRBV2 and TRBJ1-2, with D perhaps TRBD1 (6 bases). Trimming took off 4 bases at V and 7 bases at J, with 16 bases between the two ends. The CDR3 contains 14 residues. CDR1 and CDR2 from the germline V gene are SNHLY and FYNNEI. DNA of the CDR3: TGTGCCAGCAGTGGGCAACAGGGAAACGGTGGCTACACCTTC. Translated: CASSGQQGNGGYTF.

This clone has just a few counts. For the CDR3, the DNA is TGCAGCGTGGACAGGGGGCTGAGGGGGGAGACCCAGTACTTC. As protein: CSVDRGLRGETQYF. The gene calls are TRBV29-1 and TRBJ2-5; 11 bases align to TRBD1. V was pared by 6 bases and J by 5 bases, with 8 bases of the junction left unmatched. Germline CDR1 is SQVTM and CDR2 is ANQGSEA. CDR3 length equals 14 residues.

In nucleotides, the CDR3 is TGTGCCAGCTCACCACCGGGGGCGGGGGGACGCGAGCAGTACTTC. Its translation is CASSPPGAGGREQYF. The chain has TRBV18 and TRBJ2-7; 8 nucleotides agree with TRBD2. CDR1 is KGHSH and CDR2 is LQKENI in the germline V gene. There are 15 residues in the CDR3. V lost 0 bases and J lost 6; bases outside the gene matches: 7.

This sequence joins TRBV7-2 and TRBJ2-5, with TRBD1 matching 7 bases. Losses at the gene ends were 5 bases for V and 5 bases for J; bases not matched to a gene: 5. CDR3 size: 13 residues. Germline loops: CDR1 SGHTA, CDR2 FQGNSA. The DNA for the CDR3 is TGTGCCAGCAGCACCTACAGGGGTGAGACCCAGTACTTC. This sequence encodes CASSTYRGETQYF. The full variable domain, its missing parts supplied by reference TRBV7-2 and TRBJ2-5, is GAGVSQSPSNKVTEKGKDVELRCDPISGHTALYWYRQSLGQGLEFLIYFQGNSAPDKSGLPSDRFSAERTGGSVSTLTIQRTQQEDSAVYLCASSTYRGETQYFGPGTRLLVL.

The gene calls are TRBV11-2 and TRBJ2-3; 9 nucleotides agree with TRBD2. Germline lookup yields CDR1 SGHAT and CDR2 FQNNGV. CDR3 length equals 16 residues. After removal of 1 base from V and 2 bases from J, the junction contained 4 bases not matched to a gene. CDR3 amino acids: CASSLGLAGFTDTQYF. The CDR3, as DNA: TGTGCCAGCAGCTTAGGGCTAGCGGGGTTCACAGATACGCAGTATTTT. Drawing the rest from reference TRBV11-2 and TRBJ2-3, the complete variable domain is EAGVAQSPRYKIIEKRQSVAFWCNPISGHATLYWYQQILGQGPKLLIQFQNNGVVDDSQLPKDRFSAERLKGVDSTLKIQPAKLEDSAVYLCASSLGLAGFTDTQYFGPGTRLTVL.

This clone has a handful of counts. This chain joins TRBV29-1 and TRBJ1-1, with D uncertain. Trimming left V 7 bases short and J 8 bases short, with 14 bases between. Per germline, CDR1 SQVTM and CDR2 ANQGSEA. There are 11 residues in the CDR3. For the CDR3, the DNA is TGCAGCGCCTACCGTGGAGGGGAAGCTTTCTTT. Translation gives CSAYRGGEAFF.

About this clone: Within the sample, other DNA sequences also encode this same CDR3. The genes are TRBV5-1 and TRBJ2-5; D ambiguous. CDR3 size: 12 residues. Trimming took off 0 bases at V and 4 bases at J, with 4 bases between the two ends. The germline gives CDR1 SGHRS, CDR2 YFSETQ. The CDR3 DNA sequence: TGCGCCAGCAGCTTGGCAGGAGAGACCCAGTACTTC. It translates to CASSLAGETQYF. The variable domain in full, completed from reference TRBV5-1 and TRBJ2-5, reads KAGVTQTPRYLIKTRGQQVTLSCSPISGHRSVSWYQQTPGQGLQFLFEYFSETQRNKGNFPGRFSGRQFSNSRSEMNVSTLELGDSALYLCASSLAGETQYFGPGTRLLVL.

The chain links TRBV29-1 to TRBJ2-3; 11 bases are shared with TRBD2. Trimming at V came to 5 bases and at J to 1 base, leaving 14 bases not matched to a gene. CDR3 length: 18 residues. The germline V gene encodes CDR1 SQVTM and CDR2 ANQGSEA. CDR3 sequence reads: CSVQLSGGAIWGTDTQYF. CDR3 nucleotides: TGCAGCGTTCAGCTTAGCGGGGGGGCAATTTGGGGCACAGATACGCAGTATTTT.

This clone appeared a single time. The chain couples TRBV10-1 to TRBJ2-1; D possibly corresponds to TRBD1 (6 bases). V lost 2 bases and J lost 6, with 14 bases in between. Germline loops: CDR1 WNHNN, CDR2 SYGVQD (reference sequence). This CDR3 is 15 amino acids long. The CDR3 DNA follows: TGCGCCAGCAGTGAGGGGGGCCGCCTTTCCAATGAGCAGTTCTTC. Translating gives CASSEGGRLSNEQFF.

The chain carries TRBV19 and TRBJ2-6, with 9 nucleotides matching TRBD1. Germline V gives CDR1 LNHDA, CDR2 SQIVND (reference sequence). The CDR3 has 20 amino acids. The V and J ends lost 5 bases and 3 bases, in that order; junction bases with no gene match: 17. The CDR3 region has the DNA TGTGCCAGTAGTTTACGATTCCGGGACAGGGCTTTCGGTGGGGCCAACGTCCTGACTTTC. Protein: CASSLRFRDRAFGGANVLTF.

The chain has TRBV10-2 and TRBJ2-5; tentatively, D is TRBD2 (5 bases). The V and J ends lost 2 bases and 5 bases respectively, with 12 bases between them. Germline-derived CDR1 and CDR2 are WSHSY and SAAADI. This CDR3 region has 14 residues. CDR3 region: CASSESWRRETQYF. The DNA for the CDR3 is TGCGCCAGCAGTGAGAGCTGGAGGCGGGAGACCCAGTACTTC.

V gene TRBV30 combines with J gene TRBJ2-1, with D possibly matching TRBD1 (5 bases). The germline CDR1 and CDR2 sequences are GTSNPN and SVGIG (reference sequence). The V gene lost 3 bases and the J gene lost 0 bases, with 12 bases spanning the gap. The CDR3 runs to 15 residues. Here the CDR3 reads CAWSRVEPSYNEQFF. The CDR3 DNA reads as TGTGCCTGGAGCAGGGTGGAACCCTCCTACAATGAGCAGTTCTTC.

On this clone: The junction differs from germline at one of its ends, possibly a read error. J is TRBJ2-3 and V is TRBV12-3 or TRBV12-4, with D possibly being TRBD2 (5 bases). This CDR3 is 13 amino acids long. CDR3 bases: TGTGCCAGCATCCTCTCTAGCACAGATACACAGTATTTT. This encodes CASILSSTDTQYF.

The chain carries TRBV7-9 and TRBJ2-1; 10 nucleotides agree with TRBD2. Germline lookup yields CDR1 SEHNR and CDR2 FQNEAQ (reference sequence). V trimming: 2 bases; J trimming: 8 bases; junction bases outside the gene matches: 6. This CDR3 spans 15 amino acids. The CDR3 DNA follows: TGTGCCAGCAGCTTAACAGCGGGGGGGCCATATGAGCAGTTCTTC. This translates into CASSLTAGGPYEQFF.

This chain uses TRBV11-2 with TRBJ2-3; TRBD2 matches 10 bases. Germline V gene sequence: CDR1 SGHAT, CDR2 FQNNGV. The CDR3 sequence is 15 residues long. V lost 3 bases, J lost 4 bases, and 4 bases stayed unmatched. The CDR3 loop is CASSFTSGDADTQYF. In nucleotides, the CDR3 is TGTGCCAGCAGCTTCACTAGCGGGGATGCAGATACGCAGTATTTT.

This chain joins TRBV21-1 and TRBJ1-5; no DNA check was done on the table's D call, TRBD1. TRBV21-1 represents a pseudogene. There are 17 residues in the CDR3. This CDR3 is CASSKGSRGIRKVPQHF. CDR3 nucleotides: TGTGCCAGCAGCAAAGGAAGCAGGGGCATCCGCAAAGTGCCCCAGCATTTT.

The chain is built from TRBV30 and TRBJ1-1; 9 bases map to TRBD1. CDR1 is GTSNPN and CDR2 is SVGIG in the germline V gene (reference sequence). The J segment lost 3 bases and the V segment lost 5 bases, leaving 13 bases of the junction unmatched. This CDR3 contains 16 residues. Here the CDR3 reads CAWRRDREREDTEAFF. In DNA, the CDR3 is TGTGCCTGGCGACGGGACAGGGAGAGGGAAGACACTGAAGCTTTCTTT.

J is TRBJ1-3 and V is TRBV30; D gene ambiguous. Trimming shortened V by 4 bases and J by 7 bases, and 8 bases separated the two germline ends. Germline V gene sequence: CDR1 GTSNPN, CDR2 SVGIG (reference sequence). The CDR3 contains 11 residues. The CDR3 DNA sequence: TGTGCCTGGACCCTAGGTAACACCATATATTTT. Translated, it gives CAWTLGNTIYF. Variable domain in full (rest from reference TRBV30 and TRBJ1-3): SQTIHQWPATLVQPVGSPLSLECTVEGTSNPNLYWYRQAAGRGLQLLFYSVGIGQISSEVPQNLSASRPQDRQFILSSKKLLLSDSGFYLCAWTLGNTIYFGEGSWLTVV.

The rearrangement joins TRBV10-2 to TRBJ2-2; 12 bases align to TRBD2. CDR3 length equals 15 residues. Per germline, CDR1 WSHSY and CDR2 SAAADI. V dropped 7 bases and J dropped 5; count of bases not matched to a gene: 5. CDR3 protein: CASTLAGGLTGELFF. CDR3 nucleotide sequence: TGCGCCAGCACCCTAGCGGGGGGGCTAACCGGGGAGCTGTTTTTT.

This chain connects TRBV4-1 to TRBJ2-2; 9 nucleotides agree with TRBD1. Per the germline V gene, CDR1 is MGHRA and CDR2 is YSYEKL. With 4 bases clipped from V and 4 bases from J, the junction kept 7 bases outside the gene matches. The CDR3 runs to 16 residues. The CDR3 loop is CASSRTGGLGTGELFF. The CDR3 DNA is TGCGCCAGCAGCCGAACAGGGGGCTTGGGCACCGGGGAGCTGTTTTTT.

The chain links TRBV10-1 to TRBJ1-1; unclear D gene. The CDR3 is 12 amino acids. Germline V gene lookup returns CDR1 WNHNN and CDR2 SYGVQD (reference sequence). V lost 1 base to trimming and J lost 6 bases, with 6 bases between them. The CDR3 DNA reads TGCGCCAGCAGTGAGTATGGCTCTGAAGCTTTCTTT. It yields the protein CASSEYGSEAFF.

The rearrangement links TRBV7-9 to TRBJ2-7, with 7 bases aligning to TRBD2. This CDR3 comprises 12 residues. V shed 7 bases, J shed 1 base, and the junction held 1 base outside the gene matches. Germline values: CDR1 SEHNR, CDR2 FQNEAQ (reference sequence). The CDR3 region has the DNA TGTGCCAGCAAAGCGGGATCCTACGAGCAGTACTTC. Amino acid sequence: CASKAGSYEQYF.